This is a list of T cell receptor beta chains from one sample in a study of blood T cell repertoires in COVID-19. Generated by immunoSEQ multiplex PCR, the TCRdb table keeps only in-frame clones and is missing some. The table shows approximately 100,000 clones, with about 85% occurring only once. Sequencing was done on a sample of peripheral blood. These receptor sequences come from an elderly man with acute or convalescent COVID-19. Both conserved end residues are part of each CDR3. A D gene is named only where the DNA matches it firmly. Not all rows give a size; the values are once, few, many and, for expanded clones, a class.

d_call: TRBD1; j_call: TRBJ1-2; clone_size: -; v_call: TRBV5-1; cdr3_aa: CASSPKPGQGGDYGYTF; cdr3_nt: TGCGCCAGCAGTCCTAAACCGGGACAGGGGGGCGACTATGGCTACACCTTC
d_call: -; j_call: TRBJ1-2; clone_size: once; v_call: TRBV28; cdr3_aa: CASSPGAGRDGYTF; cdr3_nt: TGTGCCAGCAGTCCAGGGGCAGGGAGAGACGGCTACACCTTC
d_call: TRBD2; j_call: TRBJ2-7; clone_size: few; v_call: TRBV7-3; cdr3_aa: CASSPSGLAGGLNGEQYF; cdr3_nt: TGTGCCAGCAGCCCCAGCGGACTAGCGGGAGGCTTGAACGGCGAGCAGTACTTC
d_call: TRBD2; j_call: TRBJ2-7; clone_size: -; v_call: TRBV7-3; cdr3_aa: CASNDGGAVQYF; cdr3_nt: TGTGCCAGCAACGACGGGGGGGCTGTGCAGTACTTC
d_call: -; j_call: TRBJ2-5; clone_size: -; v_call: TRBV4-1; cdr3_aa: CASSQNQGLQETQYF; cdr3_nt: TGCGCCAGCAGCCAAAACCAGGGGCTTCAAGAGACCCAGTACTTC
d_call: TRBD1; j_call: TRBJ1-6; clone_size: -; v_call: TRBV5-4; cdr3_aa: CASSPDRELSPLHF; cdr3_nt: TGTGCCAGCAGTCCCGACAGGGAGCTTTCACCCCTCCACTTT
d_call: TRBD2; j_call: TRBJ2-7; clone_size: -; v_call: TRBV27; cdr3_aa: CASSLREGSYEQYF; cdr3_nt: TGTGCCAGCAGTTTGCGGGAGGGTTCCTACGAGCAGTACTTC
d_call: TRBD1; j_call: TRBJ1-1; clone_size: -; v_call: TRBV9; cdr3_aa: CASSVGWDRNTEAFF; cdr3_nt: TGTGCCAGCAGCGTAGGCTGGGACAGGAACACTGAAGCTTTCTTT
d_call: -; j_call: TRBJ2-1; clone_size: -; v_call: TRBV6-4; cdr3_aa: CASSDSIWAHEQFF; cdr3_nt: TGTGCCAGCAGTGACTCGATCTGGGCCCATGAGCAGTTCTTC
d_call: -; j_call: TRBJ1-4; clone_size: -; v_call: TRBV30; cdr3_aa: CAWRGNEKLFF; cdr3_nt: TGTGCCTGGAGGGGCAATGAAAAACTGTTTTTT
d_call: -; j_call: TRBJ1-3; clone_size: -; v_call: TRBV5-4; cdr3_aa: CASSLDPDSSGNTIYF; cdr3_nt: TGTGCCAGCAGCTTGGATCCTGACAGCTCTGGAAACACCATATATTTT
d_call: TRBD2; j_call: TRBJ2-7; clone_size: -; v_call: TRBV15; cdr3_aa: CATSREGSGRAVYEQYF; cdr3_nt: TGTGCCACCAGCAGAGAGGGTAGCGGGAGGGCCGTCTACGAGCAGTACTTC
d_call: TRBD1; j_call: TRBJ2-7; clone_size: -; v_call: TRBV6-1; cdr3_aa: CASSVGPGQGAYEQYF; cdr3_nt: TGTGCCAGCAGTGTAGGACCGGGACAGGGGGCCTACGAGCAGTACTTC
d_call: -; j_call: TRBJ1-6; clone_size: -; v_call: TRBV5-1; cdr3_aa: CASSLEQWPSPLHF; cdr3_nt: TGCGCCAGCAGCTTGGAACAGTGGCCTTCACCCCTCCACTTT
d_call: -; j_call: TRBJ2-6; clone_size: -; v_call: TRBV7-3; cdr3_aa: CASSLFPMGGATHSGANVLTF; cdr3_nt: TGTGCCAGCAGCTTATTTCCGATGGGGGGAGCGACTCACTCTGGGGCCAACGTCCTGACTTTC
d_call: TRBD1; j_call: TRBJ1-1; clone_size: -; v_call: TRBV28; cdr3_aa: CASSSKPTGDTEAFF; cdr3_nt: TGTGCCAGCAGTTCTAAACCGACAGGGGACACTGAAGCTTTCTTT
d_call: -; j_call: TRBJ2-7; clone_size: -; v_call: TRBV4-1; cdr3_aa: CASSQDLPGLAHNSYEQYF; cdr3_nt: TGCGCCAGCAGCCAAGATCTTCCGGGTCTAGCGCACAACTCCTACGAGCAGTACTTC
d_call: TRBD1; j_call: TRBJ1-4; clone_size: -; v_call: TRBV19; cdr3_aa: CASSMTGQFTTNEKLFF; cdr3_nt: TGTGCCAGTAGTATGACGGGACAGTTCACAACTAATGAAAAACTGTTTTTT
d_call: TRBD1; j_call: TRBJ2-7; clone_size: -; v_call: TRBV28; cdr3_aa: CASSQTGQGHAEQYF; cdr3_nt: TGTGCCAGCAGTCAAACGGGACAGGGCCATGCCGAGCAGTACTTC
d_call: TRBD1; j_call: TRBJ1-2; clone_size: -; v_call: TRBV6-6; cdr3_aa: CASSYSGTGNYGYTF; cdr3_nt: TGTGCCAGCAGTTACTCCGGGACAGGAAACTATGGCTACACCTTC
d_call: TRBD1; j_call: TRBJ1-6; clone_size: -; v_call: TRBV20-1; cdr3_aa: CSASRGQYNSPLHF; cdr3_nt: TGCAGTGCTAGTAGGGGACAGTATAATTCACCCCTCCACTTT
d_call: -; j_call: TRBJ2-7; clone_size: -; v_call: TRBV15; cdr3_aa: CATSRDRQFYEQYF; cdr3_nt: TGTGCCACCAGCAGAGATCGACAGTTCTACGAGCAGTACTTC
d_call: TRBD2; j_call: TRBJ2-5; clone_size: -; v_call: TRBV2; cdr3_aa: CASSDLGRVAGTQETQYF; cdr3_nt: TGTGCCAGCAGTGATCTAGGGAGGGTAGCAGGGACCCAAGAGACCCAGTACTTC
d_call: TRBD1; j_call: TRBJ2-5; clone_size: -; v_call: TRBV7-8; cdr3_aa: CASSLAVRGLETQYF; cdr3_nt: TGTGCCAGCAGCTTAGCTGTCAGGGGGCTAGAGACCCAGTACTTC
d_call: TRBD1; j_call: TRBJ1-2; clone_size: -; v_call: TRBV19; cdr3_aa: CASWGTGGRLDGYTF; cdr3_nt: TGTGCCAGTTGGGGGACAGGGGGCCGACTGGATGGCTACACCTTC
d_call: TRBD1; j_call: TRBJ1-2; clone_size: -; v_call: TRBV5-5; cdr3_aa: CASSLGSGGGSYGYTF; cdr3_nt: TGTGCCAGCAGCTTGGGTTCAGGGGGTGGTAGCTATGGCTACACCTTC
d_call: TRBD1; j_call: TRBJ2-2; clone_size: -; v_call: TRBV5-1; cdr3_aa: CASSVGTGFPGELFF; cdr3_nt: TGCGCCAGCAGCGTCGGGACAGGGTTTCCCGGGGAGCTGTTTTTT
d_call: TRBD1; j_call: TRBJ2-6; clone_size: -; v_call: TRBV30; cdr3_aa: CAWGEGQGASGANVLTF; cdr3_nt: TGTGCCTGGGGGGAGGGACAGGGGGCTTCTGGGGCCAACGTCCTGACTTTC
d_call: -; j_call: TRBJ2-6; clone_size: -; v_call: TRBV3-1/TRBV3-2; cdr3_aa: CASSQDRGPISGANVLTF; cdr3_nt: TGTGCCAGCAGCCAAGACAGGGGTCCTATCTCTGGGGCCAACGTCCTGACTTTC
d_call: -; j_call: TRBJ2-1; clone_size: -; v_call: TRBV6-2/TRBV6-3; cdr3_aa: CASSYHTTYNEQFF; cdr3_nt: TGTGCCAGCAGTTACCATACTACTTACAATGAGCAGTTCTTC
d_call: -; j_call: TRBJ2-7; clone_size: -; v_call: TRBV2; cdr3_aa: CASKRKENEQYF; cdr3_nt: TGTGCCAGCAAGCGGAAAGAGAACGAGCAGTACTTC
d_call: -; j_call: TRBJ2-2; clone_size: -; v_call: TRBV7-2; cdr3_aa: CASSSGWGRTGELFF; cdr3_nt: TGTGCCAGCAGCTCTGGTTGGGGGCGAACCGGGGAGCTGTTTTTT
d_call: -; j_call: TRBJ1-1; clone_size: -; v_call: TRBV5-1; cdr3_aa: CASTTNVAPNTEAFF; cdr3_nt: TGCGCCAGCACCACGAACGTGGCCCCGAACACTGAAGCTTTCTTT
d_call: -; j_call: TRBJ1-1; clone_size: -; v_call: TRBV28; cdr3_aa: CASTGDRTGPSGTEAFF; cdr3_nt: TGTGCCAGCACCGGAGACAGAACAGGCCCCTCTGGGACTGAAGCTTTCTTT
d_call: -; j_call: TRBJ2-5; clone_size: -; v_call: TRBV7-9; cdr3_aa: CASSLAEPHLARLHF; cdr3_nt: TGTGCCAGCAGCTTAGCGGAGCCTCACTTGGCGCGTCTGCACTTC
d_call: -; j_call: TRBJ2-1; clone_size: -; v_call: TRBV21-1; cdr3_aa: CASSKLGFRGSFRDEQFF; cdr3_nt: TGTGCCAGCAGCAAATTGGGGTTTCGAGGGAGTTTTAGAGATGAGCAGTTCTTC
d_call: -; j_call: TRBJ1-1; clone_size: few; v_call: TRBV28; cdr3_aa: CASNRGGSVAEAFF; cdr3_nt: TGTGCCAGCAATAGGGGGGGCTCTGTGGCTGAAGCTTTCTTT
d_call: TRBD2; j_call: TRBJ2-3; clone_size: -; v_call: TRBV29-1; cdr3_aa: CSVESVGLAGVGDTQYF; cdr3_nt: TGCAGCGTTGAATCTGTCGGGCTAGCGGGAGTTGGAGATACGCAGTATTTT
d_call: -; j_call: TRBJ1-1; clone_size: -; v_call: TRBV19; cdr3_aa: CASSPREGRAFF; cdr3_nt: TGTGCCAGTAGCCCCAGGGAGGGACGGGCTTTCTTT
d_call: -; j_call: TRBJ1-5; clone_size: few; v_call: TRBV4-1; cdr3_aa: CASSPAPDRLNQPQHF; cdr3_nt: TGCGCCAGCAGCCCGGCCCCGGACAGACTAAATCAGCCCCAGCATTTT
d_call: TRBD2; j_call: TRBJ2-5; clone_size: -; v_call: TRBV5-1; cdr3_aa: CASSLTSLAGQETQYF; cdr3_nt: TGCGCCAGCAGCTTGACCAGCCTAGCGGGACAAGAGACCCAGTACTTC
d_call: -; j_call: TRBJ2-2; clone_size: few; v_call: TRBV2; cdr3_aa: CASTTGMNTGELFF; cdr3_nt: TGTGCCAGCACGACGGGGATGAACACCGGGGAGCTGTTTTTT
d_call: TRBD2; j_call: TRBJ2-2; clone_size: -; v_call: TRBV19; cdr3_aa: CASSSLTGTSGRGTGELFF; cdr3_nt: TGTGCCAGTAGTTCTCTCACCGGGACTAGCGGGAGAGGCACCGGGGAGCTGTTTTTT
d_call: -; j_call: TRBJ1-2; clone_size: -; v_call: TRBV5-6; cdr3_aa: CASSTREFYGYTF; cdr3_nt: TGTGCCAGCAGCACCCGGGAGTTCTATGGCTACACCTTC
d_call: -; j_call: TRBJ1-4; clone_size: -; v_call: TRBV7-3; cdr3_aa: CASSQSGLTNEKLFF; cdr3_nt: TGTGCCAGCAGTCAATCAGGGTTGACTAATGAAAAACTGTTTTTT
d_call: -; j_call: TRBJ2-5; clone_size: -; v_call: TRBV29-1; cdr3_aa: CSVVFLETQYF; cdr3_nt: TGCAGCGTTGTCTTTTTAGAGACCCAGTACTTC
d_call: -; j_call: TRBJ2-3; clone_size: -; v_call: TRBV3-1/TRBV3-2; cdr3_aa: CASSQSAGQGDTQYF; cdr3_nt: TGTGCCAGCAGCCAATCGGCAGGGCAAGGGGATACGCAGTATTTT
d_call: -; j_call: TRBJ2-1; clone_size: -; v_call: TRBV28; cdr3_aa: CASSPGLGEQFF; cdr3_nt: TGTGCCAGCAGTCCCGGGTTGGGTGAGCAGTTCTTC
d_call: TRBD2; j_call: TRBJ2-1; clone_size: -; v_call: TRBV6-5; cdr3_aa: CASSYGTSLGNEQFF; cdr3_nt: TGTGCCAGCAGTTACGGGACTAGCCTTGGAAATGAGCAGTTCTTC
d_call: -; j_call: TRBJ2-3; clone_size: -; v_call: TRBV24-1; cdr3_aa: CATSITDTQYF; cdr3_nt: TGTGCCACCAGTATAACAGATACGCAGTATTTT
d_call: TRBD2; j_call: TRBJ2-7; clone_size: -; v_call: TRBV27; cdr3_aa: CASSPFPTFPGTSGPYEQYF; cdr3_nt: TGTGCCAGCAGTCCTTTCCCAACATTTCCCGGGACTAGCGGCCCCTACGAGCAGTACTTC
d_call: TRBD1; j_call: TRBJ1-3; clone_size: few; v_call: TRBV7-2; cdr3_aa: CASSLPGQASGNTIYF; cdr3_nt: TGTGCCAGCAGCTTACCCGGACAGGCCTCTGGAAACACCATATATTTT